The rows below give T cell receptor beta chains drawn from one sample of a study of technical replicates of blood from four donors. Method: immunoSEQ multiplex PCR; TCRdb's copy keeps in-frame clones and lacks some. Of roughly 62,000 clones listed, about nine tenths are singletons. Material for sequencing was PBMCs. These receptors were taken from a human donor in good health. Some clones in this sample may be carry-over from other donors' samples. Each CDR3 is given with its conserved first and last residue. A D gene is named only where the DNA matches it firmly. Rows give clone size only sometimes, using once, few, many, or a class for an expanded clone.

CDR3aa	CDR3nt	v_gene	abundance	len	d_gene	j_gene
CASTYTGGSGANVLTF	TGTGCCAGCACATATACCGGGGGTTCTGGGGCCAACGTCCTGACTTTC	TRBV2	once	16	-	TRBJ2-6
CASSLRPGQATSTDTQYF	TGCGCCAGCAGCCTTAGACCTGGACAGGCCACTAGCACAGATACGCAGTATTTT	TRBV5-1	-	18	TRBD1	TRBJ2-3
CAWSVGGGAEQFF	TGTGCCTGGAGTGTAGGTGGCGGGGCCGAGCAGTTCTTC	TRBV30	once	13	-	TRBJ2-1
CASSTSGTGFNYGYTF	TGTGCCAGCAGTACCTCCGGGACAGGGTTCAACTATGGCTACACCTTC	TRBV6-6	-	16	TRBD1	TRBJ1-2
CASRQGVRETQYF	TGTGCCAGCAGACAGGGGGTTCGGGAGACCCAGTACTTC	TRBV7-2	-	13	TRBD1	TRBJ2-5
CASNKPPLADDNEQFF	TGTGCCAGCAATAAACCCCCACTAGCGGATGACAATGAGCAGTTCTTC	TRBV2	-	16	TRBD2	TRBJ2-1
CSVTGQGNEQYF	TGCAGCGTAACCGGACAGGGGAACGAGCAGTACTTC	TRBV29-1	-	12	TRBD1	TRBJ2-7
CASSLRTAAGNTDTQYF	TGTGCCAGCAGCTTGAGGACGGCGGCGGGGAACACAGATACGCAGTATTTT	TRBV5-4	-	17	-	TRBJ2-3
CASSNGNEQFF	TGTGCCAGCAGTAACGGGAATGAGCAGTTCTTC	TRBV7-7	-	11	-	TRBJ2-1
CASAGAYEQYF	TGTGCCAGCGCGGGGGCCTACGAGCAGTACTTC	TRBV19	-	11	TRBD2	TRBJ2-7